The 2 T cell receptor beta chains below were found in one sample sequenced in a study of cytomegalovirus exposure and HLA in healthy donors. The PCR used 60 Vbeta and 13 Jbeta primers. TCRdb's table, derived via immunoSEQ multiplex PCR, lists solely in-frame clones and lacks some. The sample carries over 150,000 clones, about four fifths recorded once. The source material was PBMCs. Source of these receptors: a male donor in good health and CMV-seropositive.

This rearrangement joins TRBV10-2 to TRBJ1-1; the D is unclear. The germline gives CDR1 WSHSY, CDR2 SAAADI. The CDR3 sequence is 14 residues long. V was pared by 6 bases and J by 3 bases, with 14 bases between. The CDR3 nucleotides are TGCGCCAGCAGCCGCTGGGTGGAGGACACTGAAGCTTTCTTT. Its translation: CASSRWVEDTEAFF.

This clone is a singleton in its sample. The V call is TRBV7-2, the J call TRBJ2-2; 11 nucleotides line up with TRBD2. The CDR3 is 15 amino acids. Germline V gene lookup returns CDR1 SGHTA and CDR2 FQGNSA. V lost 1 base and J lost 6; bases outside the gene matches: 1. CDR3 sequence reads: CASSLVSGGAGELFF. In DNA, the CDR3 is TGTGCCAGCAGCTTAGTTAGCGGGGGGGCCGGGGAGCTGTTTTTT. Full variable domain (rest looked up from reference TRBV7-2 and TRBJ2-2): GAGVSQSPSNKVTEKGKDVELRCDPISGHTALYWYRQSLGQGLEFLIYFQGNSAPDKSGLPSDRFSAERTGGSVSTLTIQRTQQEDSAVYLCASSLVSGGAGELFFGEGSRLTVL.